A selection of T cell receptor beta chains follows, all from one sample in a study of T cells after yellow fever vaccination. TCRdb called the 5' RACE reads again in MiXCR, with one record for every CDR3 protein. The sample carries a few hundred thousand distinct CDR3 sequences, 6.5% to 8.5% recorded once. The input for sequencing was PBMCs, taken roughly 45 days after the first yellow fever vaccination. These receptors were taken from a young man who received the YFV17D yellow fever vaccine. Both conserved end residues are trimmed from each CDR3.

j_gene: TRBJ2-6; v_gene: TRBV29-1; CDR3aa: SAAGAGANVLT
j_gene: TRBJ1-5; v_gene: TRBV11-2; CDR3aa: ASSLRQEYSNQPQH
j_gene: TRBJ1-2; v_gene: TRBV4-3; CDR3aa: ASSPGERYYGYT
j_gene: TRBJ2-5; v_gene: TRBV7-8; CDR3aa: ASSSRVGIQETQY
j_gene: TRBJ1-2; v_gene: TRBV18; CDR3aa: ASSYEEGIGYT
j_gene: TRBJ2-5; v_gene: TRBV6-5; CDR3aa: ASSYSSQETQY
j_gene: TRBJ1-5; v_gene: TRBV6-1; CDR3aa: ASSEGTARGPQH
j_gene: TRBJ2-1; v_gene: TRBV7-2; CDR3aa: ASSLRGGSRDNEQF
j_gene: TRBJ1-5; v_gene: TRBV4-3; CDR3aa: ASSQDVGSGQPQH
j_gene: TRBJ1-1; v_gene: TRBV15; CDR3aa: ATSRGAGAEAF
j_gene: TRBJ2-2; v_gene: TRBV4-3; CDR3aa: ASSQYPGELF
j_gene: TRBJ2-3; v_gene: TRBV7-2; CDR3aa: ASSLARVDTQY
j_gene: TRBJ2-2; v_gene: TRBV12-3/TRBV12-4; CDR3aa: ASSSPAGELF
j_gene: TRBJ2-1; v_gene: TRBV7-3; CDR3aa: ASSPRGGGNYNEQF
j_gene: TRBJ2-2; v_gene: TRBV7-8; CDR3aa: ASSLRPWGVSYTGELF
j_gene: TRBJ1-4; v_gene: TRBV7-2; CDR3aa: ASRRGAGKEKLF
j_gene: TRBJ2-3; v_gene: TRBV4-2; CDR3aa: ASSQGSGPYSTDTQY
j_gene: TRBJ1-1; v_gene: TRBV5-1; CDR3aa: ASSLGQGAVEAF
j_gene: TRBJ2-5; v_gene: TRBV7-7; CDR3aa: ASSFGLAGEETQY
j_gene: TRBJ1-3; v_gene: TRBV3-1; CDR3aa: ASSRKMDREMNTIY
j_gene: TRBJ1-1; v_gene: TRBV19; CDR3aa: ASSRESGANTEAF
j_gene: TRBJ2-1; v_gene: TRBV7-8; CDR3aa: ASSLGPAGGYNEQF
j_gene: TRBJ2-5; v_gene: TRBV4-2; CDR3aa: ASSHRGTGYQETQY
j_gene: TRBJ1-5; v_gene: TRBV27; CDR3aa: ASSYSWANQPQH
j_gene: TRBJ1-1; v_gene: TRBV18; CDR3aa: ASSPPKTGGTEAF
j_gene: TRBJ1-3; v_gene: TRBV11-2; CDR3aa: ASSLSPFSGNTIY
j_gene: TRBJ2-1; v_gene: TRBV19; CDR3aa: ASGLAAYNEQF
j_gene: TRBJ2-5; v_gene: TRBV30; CDR3aa: AWSVDSYYQETQY
j_gene: TRBJ2-5; v_gene: TRBV5-1; CDR3aa: ASSPTSGGARETQY
j_gene: TRBJ2-2; v_gene: TRBV6-4; CDR3aa: ASSFTTTGYTGELF
j_gene: TRBJ1-1; v_gene: TRBV20-1; CDR3aa: SARGPGQGAIEAF
j_gene: TRBJ2-5; v_gene: TRBV20-1; CDR3aa: SARISLGQETQY
j_gene: TRBJ2-7; v_gene: TRBV23-1; CDR3aa: ASSQKGSGGSYEQY
j_gene: TRBJ2-3; v_gene: TRBV28; CDR3aa: ASSPPAVLLGRRPQY
j_gene: TRBJ2-7; v_gene: TRBV11-2; CDR3aa: ASSLDGGVGTSGLYEQY
j_gene: TRBJ2-7; v_gene: TRBV6-1; CDR3aa: ASSPNGQGLEKY
j_gene: TRBJ1-1; v_gene: TRBV4-1; CDR3aa: ASSQSRDRGMEAF
j_gene: TRBJ2-3; v_gene: TRBV5-1; CDR3aa: ASSVQPTGVGTDTQY
j_gene: TRBJ1-5; v_gene: TRBV18; CDR3aa: ASSPEAGSQPQH
j_gene: TRBJ2-7; v_gene: TRBV6-2/TRBV6-3; CDR3aa: ASTRLAGGTYEQY
j_gene: TRBJ2-5; v_gene: TRBV7-9; CDR3aa: ASSLEGRRGTQY
j_gene: TRBJ2-5; v_gene: TRBV7-2; CDR3aa: ASSAAGAQETQY
j_gene: TRBJ1-2; v_gene: TRBV6-4; CDR3aa: ASSDSPGQGAESYT
j_gene: TRBJ2-2; v_gene: TRBV9; CDR3aa: ASSGLQGSTGELF
j_gene: TRBJ2-5; v_gene: TRBV25-1; CDR3aa: ASSELPGRGRETQY
j_gene: TRBJ2-1; v_gene: TRBV19; CDR3aa: ASARDSLSYNEQF
j_gene: TRBJ2-5; v_gene: TRBV11-2; CDR3aa: ASSAGTVGQTQY
j_gene: TRBJ2-2; v_gene: TRBV7-2; CDR3aa: ASGGGQVAGELF
j_gene: TRBJ2-1; v_gene: TRBV2; CDR3aa: ASRRGGDEQF
j_gene: TRBJ2-1; v_gene: TRBV20-1; CDR3aa: SASGGTSGAPGQF
j_gene: TRBJ2-7; v_gene: TRBV5-4; CDR3aa: ASSRGTSGTYEQY